This record looks at one TCR beta chain sequence and its context. The antigen remains undetermined. This entry comes from a study of cytomegalovirus exposure and HLA in healthy donors. Notes on the study in general: A later analysis linked a missense variant in DCLRE1C to the trimming of TCR beta V and J genes. Common viral pathogens (according to a later analysis) appeared linked to several of the most significant clusters. Most subjects had HLA-A and HLA-B alleles reportedly predicted accurately by TCR beta sequences.

The PCR used 60 Vbeta and 13 Jbeta primers. Produced via immunoSEQ multiplex PCR; TCRdb's table is partial and in-frame only. The sample has 150,000 to 200,000 clones, over 60% seen once. The germline gives CDR1 SGHRS, CDR2 YFSETQ. Trimming removed 0 bases at V and 3 bases at J, with 9 bases between. The CDR3 runs 14 residues. Sequences were obtained from PBMCs. The origin of this receptor is a male donor in good health and CMV-seronegative. V gene TRBV5-1 combines with J gene TRBJ1-1; D gene uncertain. CDR3 DNA: TGCGCCAGCAGCTTGGCTGGAGGGCACACTGAAGCTTTCTTT. Protein sequence: CASSLAGGHTEAFF.